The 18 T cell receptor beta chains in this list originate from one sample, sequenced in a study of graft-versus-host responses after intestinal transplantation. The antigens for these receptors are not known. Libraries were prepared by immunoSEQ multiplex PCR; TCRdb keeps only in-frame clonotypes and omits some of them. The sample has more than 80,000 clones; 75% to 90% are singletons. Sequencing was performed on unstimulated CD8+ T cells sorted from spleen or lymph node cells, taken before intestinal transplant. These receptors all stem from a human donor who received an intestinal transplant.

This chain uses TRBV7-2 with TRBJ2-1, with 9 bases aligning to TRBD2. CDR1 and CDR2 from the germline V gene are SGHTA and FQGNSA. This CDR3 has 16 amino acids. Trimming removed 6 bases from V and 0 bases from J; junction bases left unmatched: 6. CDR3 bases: TGTGCCAGCAGGACTAGCGGCTTTAGCTCCTACAATGAGCAGTTCTTC. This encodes CASRTSGFSSYNEQFF.

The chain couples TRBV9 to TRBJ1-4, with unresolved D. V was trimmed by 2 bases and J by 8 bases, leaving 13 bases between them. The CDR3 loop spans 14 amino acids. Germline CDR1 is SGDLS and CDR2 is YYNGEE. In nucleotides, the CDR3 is TGTGCCAGCAGCGTTGGCGGGTTAGAGGAAAAACTGTTTTTT. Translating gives CASSVGGLEEKLFF.

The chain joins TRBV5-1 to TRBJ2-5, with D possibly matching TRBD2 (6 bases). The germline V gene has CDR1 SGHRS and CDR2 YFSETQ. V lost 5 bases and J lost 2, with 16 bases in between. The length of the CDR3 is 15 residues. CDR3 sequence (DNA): TGCGCCAGCAGTGGGGGACTGGAAGAACAAGAGACCCAGTACTTC. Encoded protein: CASSGGLEEQETQYF.

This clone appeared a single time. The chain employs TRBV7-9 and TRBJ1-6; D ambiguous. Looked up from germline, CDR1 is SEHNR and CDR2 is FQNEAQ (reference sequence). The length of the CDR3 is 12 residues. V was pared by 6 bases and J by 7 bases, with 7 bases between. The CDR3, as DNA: TGTGCCAGCAGAGATGGAAATTCACCCCTCCACTTT. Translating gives CASRDGNSPLHF. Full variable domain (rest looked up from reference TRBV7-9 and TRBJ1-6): DTGVSQNPRHKITKRGQNVTFRCDPISEHNRLYWYRQTLGQGPEFLTYFQNEAQLEKSRLLSDRFSAERPKGSFSTLEIQRTEQGDSAMYLCASRDGNSPLHFGNGTRLTVT.

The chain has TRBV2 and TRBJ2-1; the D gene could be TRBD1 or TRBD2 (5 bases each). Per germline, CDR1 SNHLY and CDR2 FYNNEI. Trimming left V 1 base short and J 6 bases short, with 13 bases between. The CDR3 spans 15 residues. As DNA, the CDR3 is TGTGCCAGCAGTGAAGTCCCGGGACCCTTCAATGAGCAGTTCTTC. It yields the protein CASSEVPGPFNEQFF. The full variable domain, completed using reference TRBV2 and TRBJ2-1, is EPEVTQTPSHQVTQMGQEVILRCVPISNHLYFYWYRQILGQKVEFLVSFYNNEISEKSEIFDDQFSVERPDGSNFTLKIRSTKLEDSAMYFCASSEVPGPFNEQFFGPGTRLTVL.

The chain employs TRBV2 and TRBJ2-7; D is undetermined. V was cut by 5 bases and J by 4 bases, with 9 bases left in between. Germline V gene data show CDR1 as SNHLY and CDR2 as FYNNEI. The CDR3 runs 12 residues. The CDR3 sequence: CASSLVPYEQYF. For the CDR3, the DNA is TGTGCCAGCAGTTTGGTACCTTACGAGCAGTACTTC.

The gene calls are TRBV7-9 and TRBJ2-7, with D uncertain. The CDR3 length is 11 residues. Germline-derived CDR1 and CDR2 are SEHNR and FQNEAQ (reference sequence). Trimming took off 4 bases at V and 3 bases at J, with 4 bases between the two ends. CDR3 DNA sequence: TGTGCCAGCAGCTCTCTCTACGAGCAGTACTTC. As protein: CASSSLYEQYF.

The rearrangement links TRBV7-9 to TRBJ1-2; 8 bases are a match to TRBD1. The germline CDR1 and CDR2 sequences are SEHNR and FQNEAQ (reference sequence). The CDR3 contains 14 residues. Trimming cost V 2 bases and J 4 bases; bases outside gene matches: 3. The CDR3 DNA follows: TGTGCCAGCAGCTTACACGGGACAGGCTATGGCTACACCTTC. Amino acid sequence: CASSLHGTGYGYTF.

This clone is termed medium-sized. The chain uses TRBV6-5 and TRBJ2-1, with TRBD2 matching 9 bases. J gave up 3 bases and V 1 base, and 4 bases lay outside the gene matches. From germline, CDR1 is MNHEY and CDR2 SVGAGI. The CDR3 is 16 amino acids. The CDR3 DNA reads TGTGCCAGCAGTTACTATAGCGGGGGATACTACAATGAGCAGTTCTTC. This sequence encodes CASSYYSGGYYNEQFF.

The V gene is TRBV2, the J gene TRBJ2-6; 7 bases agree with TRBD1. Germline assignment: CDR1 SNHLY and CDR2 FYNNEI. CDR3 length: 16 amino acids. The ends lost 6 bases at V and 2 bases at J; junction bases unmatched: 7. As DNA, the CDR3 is TGTGCCAGCAGCTCGACAGGGACGACTGGGGCCAACGTCCTGACTTTC. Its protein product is CASSSTGTTGANVLTF. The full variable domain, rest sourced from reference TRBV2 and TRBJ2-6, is EPEVTQTPSHQVTQMGQEVILRCVPISNHLYFYWYRQILGQKVEFLVSFYNNEISEKSEIFDDQFSVERPDGSNFTLKIRSTKLEDSAMYFCASSSTGTTGANVLTFGAGSRLTVL.

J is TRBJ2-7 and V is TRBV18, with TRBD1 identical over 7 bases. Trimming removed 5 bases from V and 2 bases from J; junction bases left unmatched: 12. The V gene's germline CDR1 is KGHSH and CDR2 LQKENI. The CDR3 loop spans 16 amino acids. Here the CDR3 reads CASSYLATGRAYEQYF. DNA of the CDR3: TGTGCCAGCTCATACCTCGCGACAGGGAGAGCCTACGAGCAGTACTTC. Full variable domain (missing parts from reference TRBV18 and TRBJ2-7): NAGVMQNPRHLVRRRGQEARLRCSPMKGHSHVYWYRQLPEEGLKFMVYLQKENIIDESGMPKERFSAEFPKEGPSILRIQQVVRGDSAAYFCASSYLATGRAYEQYFGPGTRLTVT.

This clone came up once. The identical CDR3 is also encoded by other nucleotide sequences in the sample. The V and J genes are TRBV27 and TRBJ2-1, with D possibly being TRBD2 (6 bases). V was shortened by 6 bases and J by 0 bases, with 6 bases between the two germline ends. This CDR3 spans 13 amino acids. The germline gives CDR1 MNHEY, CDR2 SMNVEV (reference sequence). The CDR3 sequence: CASRRDSYNEQFF. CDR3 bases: TGTGCCAGCAGGCGGGACTCCTACAATGAGCAGTTCTTC.

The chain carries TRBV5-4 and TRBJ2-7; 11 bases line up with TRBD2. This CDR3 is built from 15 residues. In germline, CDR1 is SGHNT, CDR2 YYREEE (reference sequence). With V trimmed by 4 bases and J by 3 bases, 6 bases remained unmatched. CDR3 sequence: CASSTILAGDYEQYF. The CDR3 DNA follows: TGTGCCAGCAGCACCATACTAGCGGGAGACTACGAGCAGTACTTC.

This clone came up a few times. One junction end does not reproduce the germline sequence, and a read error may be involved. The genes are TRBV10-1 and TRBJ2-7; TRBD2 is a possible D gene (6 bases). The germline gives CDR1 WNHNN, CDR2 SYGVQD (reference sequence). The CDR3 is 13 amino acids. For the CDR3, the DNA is TGCGCCAGCAGGCCCGATCGCAATAGCGGATATCACTTC. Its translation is CASRPDRNSGYHF.

Written as DNA, the CDR3 is TGTGCCAGCAGTTTTTCGGGCGGGAATGGAGACTACGAGCAGTACTTC. It specifies CASSFSGGNGDYEQYF. This chain connects TRBV27 to TRBJ2-5; D is possibly TRBD2 (6 bases). Matching the DNA end better, TRBJ2-7 makes the J call doubtful. This CDR3 has 16 amino acids. Germline lookup yields CDR1 MNHEY and CDR2 SMNVEV (reference sequence).

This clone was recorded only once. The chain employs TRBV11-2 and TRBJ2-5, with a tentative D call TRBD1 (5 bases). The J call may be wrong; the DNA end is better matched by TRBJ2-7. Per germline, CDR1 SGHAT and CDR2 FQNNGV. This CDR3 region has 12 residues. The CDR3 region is CASSSLGVEQYF. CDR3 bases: TGTGCCAGCAGCTCCCTAGGGGTCGAGCAGTACTTC.

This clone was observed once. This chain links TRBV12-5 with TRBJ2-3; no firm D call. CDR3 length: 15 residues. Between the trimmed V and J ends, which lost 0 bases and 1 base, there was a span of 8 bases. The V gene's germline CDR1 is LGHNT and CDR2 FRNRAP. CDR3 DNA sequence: TGTGCTAGTGGTTTGGTACTATCCCGCACAGATACGCAGTATTTT. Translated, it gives CASGLVLSRTDTQYF.

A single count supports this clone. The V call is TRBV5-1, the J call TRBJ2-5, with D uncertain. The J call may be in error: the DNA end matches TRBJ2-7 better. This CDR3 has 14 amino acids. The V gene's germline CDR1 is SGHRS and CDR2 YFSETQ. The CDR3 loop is CASSLASESYEQYF. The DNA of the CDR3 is TGCGCCAGCAGCTTGGCCTCAGAGTCCTACGAGCAGTACTTC.